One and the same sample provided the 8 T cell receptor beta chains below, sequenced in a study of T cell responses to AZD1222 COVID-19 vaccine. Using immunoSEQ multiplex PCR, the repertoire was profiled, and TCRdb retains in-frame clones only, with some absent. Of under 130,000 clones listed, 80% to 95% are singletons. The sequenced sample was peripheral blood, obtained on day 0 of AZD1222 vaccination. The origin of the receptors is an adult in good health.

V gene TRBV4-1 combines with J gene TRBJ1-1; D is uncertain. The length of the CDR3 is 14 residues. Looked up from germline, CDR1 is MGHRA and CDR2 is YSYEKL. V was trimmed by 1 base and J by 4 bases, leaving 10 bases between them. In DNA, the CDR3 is TGCGCCAGCAGCCAAGTTTATTTGTTCACTGAAGCTTTCTTT. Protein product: CASSQVYLFTEAFF.

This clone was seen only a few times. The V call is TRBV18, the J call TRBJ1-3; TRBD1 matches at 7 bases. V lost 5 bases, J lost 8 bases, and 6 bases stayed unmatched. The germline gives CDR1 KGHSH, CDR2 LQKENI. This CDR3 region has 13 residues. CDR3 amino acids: CASSSDRDYTIYF. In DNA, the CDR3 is TGTGCCAGCTCATCCGACAGGGACTACACCATATATTTT. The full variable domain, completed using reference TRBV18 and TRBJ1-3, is NAGVMQNPRHLVRRRGQEARLRCSPMKGHSHVYWYRQLPEEGLKFMVYLQKENIIDESGMPKERFSAEFPKEGPSILRIQQVVRGDSAAYFCASSSDRDYTIYFGEGSWLTVV.

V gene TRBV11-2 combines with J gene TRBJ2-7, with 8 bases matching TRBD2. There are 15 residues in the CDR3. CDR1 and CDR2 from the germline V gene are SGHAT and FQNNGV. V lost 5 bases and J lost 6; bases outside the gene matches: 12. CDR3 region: CASSKLTSGASEQYF. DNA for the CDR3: TGTGCCAGCAGCAAGCTAACTAGCGGAGCTAGCGAGCAGTACTTC.

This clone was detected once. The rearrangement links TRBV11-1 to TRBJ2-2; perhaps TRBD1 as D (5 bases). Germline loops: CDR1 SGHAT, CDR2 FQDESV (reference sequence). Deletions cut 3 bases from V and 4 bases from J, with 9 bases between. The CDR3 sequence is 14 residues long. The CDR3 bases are TGTGCCAGCAGCTTGGGGCTCGGCACCGGGGAGCTGTTTTTT. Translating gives CASSLGLGTGELFF.

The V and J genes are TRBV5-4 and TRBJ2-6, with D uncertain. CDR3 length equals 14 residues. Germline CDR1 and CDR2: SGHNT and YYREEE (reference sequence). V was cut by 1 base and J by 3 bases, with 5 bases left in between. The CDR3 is CASSLSYGANVLTF. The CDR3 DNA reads TGTGCCAGCAGCTTGAGTTATGGGGCCAACGTCCTGACTTTC.

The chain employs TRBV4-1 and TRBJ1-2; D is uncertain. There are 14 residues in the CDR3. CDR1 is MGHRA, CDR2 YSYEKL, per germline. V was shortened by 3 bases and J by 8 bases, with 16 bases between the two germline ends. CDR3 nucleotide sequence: TGCGCCAGCAGCCACCCCATTCCGGGTTCCGGCTACACCTTC. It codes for CASSHPIPGSGYTF.

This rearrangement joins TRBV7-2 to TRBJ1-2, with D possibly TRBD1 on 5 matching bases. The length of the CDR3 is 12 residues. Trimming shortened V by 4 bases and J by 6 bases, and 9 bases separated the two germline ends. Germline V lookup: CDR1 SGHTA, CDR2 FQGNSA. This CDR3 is CASSWGLDGYTF. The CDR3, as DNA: TGTGCCAGCAGCTGGGGGTTAGATGGCTACACCTTC.

CDR3 region: CASSPRTGDDEQFF. The CDR3 coding sequence is TGCGCCAGCAGCCCTAGGACAGGGGATGATGAGCAGTTCTTC. This chain links TRBV4-1 with TRBJ2-1; 9 positions agree with TRBD1. After removal of 4 bases from V and 8 bases from J, the junction contained 6 bases not matched to a gene. The length of the CDR3 is 14 residues. Germline CDR1 reads MGHRA; CDR2 reads YSYEKL.